This passage covers 9 T cell receptor beta chains from one sample sequenced in a study of blood T cells in healthy people across ages. Using a J-beta primer mix together with a sample-barcoded 5' primer, a second PCR was run for roughly 7 to 11 cycles. TCRdb re-analysed the 5' RACE reads in MiXCR, keeping a single row per CDR3 protein. The sample shows more than 650,000 distinct CDR3 sequences, 22% of them seen only once. The sequencing sample was made of blood. The source of these receptors is a man in his sixties or seventies in good health.

The table lists this clonotype with a few counts. J is TRBJ1-1 and V is TRBV20-1; D is undetermined. Trimming cost V 0 bases and J 7 bases, with 12 bases left between them. CDR1 and CDR2 (germline): DFQATT, SNEGSKA (reference sequence). This CDR3 has 13 amino acids. CDR3 residues: CSARDLGRLEAFF. The DNA of the CDR3 is TGCAGTGCTAGAGATCTGGGGAGGCTTGAAGCTTTCTTT.

This clonotype was seen a few times. This chain joins TRBV5-1 and TRBJ2-4, with 7 bases fitting TRBD2. The germline CDR1 and CDR2 sequences are SGHRS and YFSETQ. The CDR3 is 14 residues long. Losses at the gene ends were 1 base for V and 6 bases for J; bases not matched to a gene: 4. The CDR3 region is CASSLSGARNIQYF. DNA for the CDR3: TGCGCCAGCAGCTTGAGCGGGGCGAGAAACATTCAGTACTTC.

This clonotype came up a few times. This chain uses TRBV5-5 with TRBJ2-4, with D possibly TRBD2 on 6 matching bases. V was clipped by 4 bases and J by 6 bases, with 17 bases between them. CDR3 size: 15 residues. The germline V gene encodes CDR1 SGHKS and CDR2 YYEKEE (reference sequence). The chain's CDR3 is CASSTTGTSRNIQYF. The CDR3 DNA is TGTGCCAGCAGCACAACCGGGACTTCTAGAAACATTCAGTACTTC. Combining the CDR3 with reference TRBV5-5 and TRBJ2-4 gives the whole variable domain DAGVTQSPTHLIKTRGQQVTLRCSPISGHKSVSWYQQVLGQGPQFIFQYYEKEERGRGNFPDRFSARQFPNYSSELNVNALLLGDSALYLCASSTTGTSRNIQYFGAGTRLSVL.

The chain links TRBV2 to TRBJ2-5; D perhaps matches TRBD2 (6 bases). The DNA end is a closer match to TRBJ2-1, so the J assignment may be wrong. The CDR3 loop spans 13 amino acids. From germline, CDR1 is SNHLY and CDR2 FYNNEI. The CDR3 sequence: CASRAGGAQEQFF. As DNA, the CDR3 is TGTGCCAGCAGGGCTGGCGGGGCCCAAGAGCAGTTCTTC.

This clonotype was detected a few times. The chain links TRBV9 to TRBJ2-5; D is uncertain. The length of the CDR3 is 12 residues. V was shortened by 3 bases and J by 0 bases, with 3 bases between the two germline ends. Germline lookup yields CDR1 SGDLS and CDR2 YYNGEE. DNA of the CDR3: TGTGCCAGCAGCGCGTACCAAGAGACCCAGTACTTC. Protein product: CASSAYQETQYF. The full variable domain, with the rest looked up from reference TRBV9 and TRBJ2-5, is DSGVTQTPKHLITATGQRVTLRCSPRSGDLSVYWYQQSLDQGLQFLIQYYNGEERAKGNILERFSAQQFPDLHSELNLSSLELGDSALYFCASSAYQETQYFGPGTRLLVL.

The gene calls are TRBV6-5 and TRBJ1-2, with D uncertain. The germline V gene encodes CDR1 MNHEY and CDR2 SVGAGI. Trimming cost V 4 bases and J 4 bases, with 10 bases left between them. This CDR3 has 13 amino acids. The CDR3 DNA sequence: TGTGCCAGCAGTTTAGTCAGGTCCTATGGCTACACCTTC. Protein sequence: CASSLVRSYGYTF.

This clonotype was picked up a small number of times. The chain has TRBV11-2 and TRBJ2-3; TRBD1 might be the D (6 bases). CDR1 SGHAT and CDR2 FQNNGV come from the germline V gene. This CDR3 has 14 amino acids. The V end was cut by 5 bases, the J end by 2 bases, with 11 bases between. For the CDR3, the DNA is TGTGCCAGCAGCCGAGGACAGTACACAGATACGCAGTATTTT. It encodes CASSRGQYTDTQYF.

On this clonotype itself: One end of the junction is discordant with germline, which a read error may explain. The chain links TRBV5-1 to TRBJ2-7; D gene ambiguous. TRBJ2-1 matches the DNA end more closely, so the J call is doubtful. This CDR3 spans 15 amino acids. CDR1 is SGHRS, CDR2 YFSETQ, per germline. The CDR3 nucleotides read TGCGCCAGCAGCTTGTTGGACGGGTCCTACACTGAGCAGTTCTTC. Translating it yields CASSLLDGSYTEQFF.

In this sample, this clonotype turned up a few times. The chain has TRBV18 and TRBJ2-3, with D perhaps matching TRBD1 (5 bases). CDR1 is KGHSH and CDR2 is LQKENI in the germline V gene. V was pared by 2 bases and J by 2 bases, with 14 bases between. The CDR3 totals 16 residues. Here the CDR3 reads CASSPSTAGNTDTQYF. CDR3 in DNA: TGTGCCAGCTCACCAAGTACTGCAGGGAACACAGATACGCAGTATTTT.